This entry concerns a single TCR beta chain. Antigen specificity is unknown. Germline V gene sequence: CDR1 MGHRA, CDR2 YSYEKL. The V gene lost 1 base and the J gene lost 3 bases, with 6 bases spanning the gap. This CDR3 region has 14 residues. This record comes from a study of T cell repertoires in cytomegalovirus infection. On the study more broadly: CMV epitopes that were recently identified and HLA-C-restricted were used alongside well-studied HLA-B-restricted ones. Both a matching HLA type and CMV infection were indicated by public TCR beta signatures. Study results and limitations: HLA-C-restricted CMV clonotypes gave the most frequent clonotype in two of eight donors. Carriage of CMV together with the relevant HLA was identifiable through cumulative public TCR beta family frequency.

TCRdb called the reads again in MiXCR, with one record for every CDR3 protein. The sample records approximately 910,000 distinct CDR3 sequences, less than 35% being singletons. The clonotype was recovered from a human donor in good health (CMV status not recorded). Some clones in this sample may be carry-over from other donors' samples. The V gene is TRBV4-1, the J gene TRBJ2-2; D gene uncertain. The sample in question was cultured CD8+ T cells from PBMCs, obtained from culture after CMV antigen stimulation. As DNA, the CDR3 is TGCGCCAGCAGCCAAGTCCCCGACACCGGGGAGCTGTTTTTT. Residues: CASSQVPDTGELFF.